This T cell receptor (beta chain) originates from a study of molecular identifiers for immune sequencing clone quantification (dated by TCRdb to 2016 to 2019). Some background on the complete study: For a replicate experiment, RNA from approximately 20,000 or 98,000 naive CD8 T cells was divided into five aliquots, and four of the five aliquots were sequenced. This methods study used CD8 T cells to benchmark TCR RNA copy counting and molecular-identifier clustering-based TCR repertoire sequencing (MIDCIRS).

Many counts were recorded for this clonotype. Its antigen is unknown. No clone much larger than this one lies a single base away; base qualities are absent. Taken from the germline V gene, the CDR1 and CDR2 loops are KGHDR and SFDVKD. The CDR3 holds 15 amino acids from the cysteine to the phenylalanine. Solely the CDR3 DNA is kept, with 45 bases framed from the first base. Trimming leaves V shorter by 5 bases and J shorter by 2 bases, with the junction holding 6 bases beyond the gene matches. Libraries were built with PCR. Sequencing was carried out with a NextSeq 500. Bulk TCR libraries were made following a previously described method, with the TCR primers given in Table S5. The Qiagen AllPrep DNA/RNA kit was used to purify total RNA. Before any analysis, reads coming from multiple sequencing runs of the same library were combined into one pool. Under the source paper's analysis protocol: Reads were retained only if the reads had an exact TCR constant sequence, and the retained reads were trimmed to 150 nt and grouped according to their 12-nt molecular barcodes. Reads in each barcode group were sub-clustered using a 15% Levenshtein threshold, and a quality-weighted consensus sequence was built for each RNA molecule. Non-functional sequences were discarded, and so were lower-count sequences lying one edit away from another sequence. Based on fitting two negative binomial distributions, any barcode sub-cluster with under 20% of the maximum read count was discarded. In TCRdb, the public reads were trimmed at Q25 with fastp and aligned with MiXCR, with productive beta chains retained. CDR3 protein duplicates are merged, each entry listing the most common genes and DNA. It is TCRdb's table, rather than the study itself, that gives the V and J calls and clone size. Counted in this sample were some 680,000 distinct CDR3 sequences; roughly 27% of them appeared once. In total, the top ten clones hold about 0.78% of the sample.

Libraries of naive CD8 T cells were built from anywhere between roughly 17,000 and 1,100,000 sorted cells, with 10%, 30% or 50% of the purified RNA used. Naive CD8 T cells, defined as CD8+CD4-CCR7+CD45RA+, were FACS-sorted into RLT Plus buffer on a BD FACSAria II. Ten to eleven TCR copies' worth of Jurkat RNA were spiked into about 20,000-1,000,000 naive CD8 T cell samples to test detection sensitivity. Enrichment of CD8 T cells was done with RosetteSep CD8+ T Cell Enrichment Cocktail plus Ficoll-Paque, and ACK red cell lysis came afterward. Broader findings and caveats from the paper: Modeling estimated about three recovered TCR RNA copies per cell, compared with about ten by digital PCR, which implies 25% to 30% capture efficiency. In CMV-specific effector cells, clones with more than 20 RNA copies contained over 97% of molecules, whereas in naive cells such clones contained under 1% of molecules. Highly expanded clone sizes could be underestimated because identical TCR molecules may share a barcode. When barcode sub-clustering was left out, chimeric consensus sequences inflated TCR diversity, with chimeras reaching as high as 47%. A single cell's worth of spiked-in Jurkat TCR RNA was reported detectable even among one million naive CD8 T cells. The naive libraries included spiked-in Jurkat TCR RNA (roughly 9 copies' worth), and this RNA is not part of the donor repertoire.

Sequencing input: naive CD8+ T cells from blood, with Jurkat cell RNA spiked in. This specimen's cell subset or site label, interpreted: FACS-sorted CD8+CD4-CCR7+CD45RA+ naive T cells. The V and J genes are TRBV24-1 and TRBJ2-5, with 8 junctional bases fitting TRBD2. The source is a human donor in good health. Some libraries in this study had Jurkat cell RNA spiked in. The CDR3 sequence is CATSGERETQETQYF. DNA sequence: TGTGCCACCAGTGGGGAGCGGGAGACACAAGAGACCCAGTACTTC.